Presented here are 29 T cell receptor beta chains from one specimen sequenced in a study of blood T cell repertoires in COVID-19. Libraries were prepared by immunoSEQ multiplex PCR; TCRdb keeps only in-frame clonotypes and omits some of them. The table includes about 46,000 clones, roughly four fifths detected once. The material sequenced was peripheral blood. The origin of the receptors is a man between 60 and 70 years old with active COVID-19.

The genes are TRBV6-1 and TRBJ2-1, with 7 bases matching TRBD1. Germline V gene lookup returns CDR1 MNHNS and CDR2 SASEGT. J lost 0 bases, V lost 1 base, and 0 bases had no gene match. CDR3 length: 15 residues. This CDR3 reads CASSEGQGSYNEQFF. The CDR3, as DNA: TGTGCCAGCAGTGAAGGACAGGGCTCCTACAATGAGCAGTTCTTC.

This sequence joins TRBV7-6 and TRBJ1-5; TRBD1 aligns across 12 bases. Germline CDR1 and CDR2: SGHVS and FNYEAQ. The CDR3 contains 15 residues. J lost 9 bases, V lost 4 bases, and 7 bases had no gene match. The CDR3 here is CASSSGTGGQGPQHF. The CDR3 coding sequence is TGTGCCAGCAGCTCTGGGACAGGGGGCCAGGGGCCCCAGCATTTT.

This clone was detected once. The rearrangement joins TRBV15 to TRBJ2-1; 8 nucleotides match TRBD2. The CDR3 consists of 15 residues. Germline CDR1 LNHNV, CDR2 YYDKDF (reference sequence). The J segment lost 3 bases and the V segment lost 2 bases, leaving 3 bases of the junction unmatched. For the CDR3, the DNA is TGTGCCACCAGCAGACTAGCGGGCGACTACAATGAGCAGTTCTTC. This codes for CATSRLAGDYNEQFF.

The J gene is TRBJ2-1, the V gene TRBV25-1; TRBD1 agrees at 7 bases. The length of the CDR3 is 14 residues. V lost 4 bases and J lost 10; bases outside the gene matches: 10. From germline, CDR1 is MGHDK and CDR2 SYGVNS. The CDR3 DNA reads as TGTGCCAGCAGTGTACGGACAGGTTCGGGCGAGCAGTTCTTC. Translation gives CASSVRTGSGEQFF.

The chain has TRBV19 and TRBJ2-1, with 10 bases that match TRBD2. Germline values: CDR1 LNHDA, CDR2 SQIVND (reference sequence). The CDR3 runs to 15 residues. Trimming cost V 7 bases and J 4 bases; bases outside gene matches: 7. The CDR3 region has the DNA TGTGCCAGTACCGAAGGACTAGCGGTTTACAATGAGCAGTTCTTC. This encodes CASTEGLAVYNEQFF.

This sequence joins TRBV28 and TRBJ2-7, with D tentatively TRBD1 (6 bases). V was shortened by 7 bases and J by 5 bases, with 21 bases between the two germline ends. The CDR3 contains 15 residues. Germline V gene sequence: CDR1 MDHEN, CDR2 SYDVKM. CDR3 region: CASTETNRVRNEQYF. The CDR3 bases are TGTGCCAGCACTGAGACCAACAGGGTGCGCAACGAGCAGTACTTC.

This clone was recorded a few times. The CDR3: CASSLARSGANVLTF. The CDR3 DNA reads TGTGCCAGCAGCTTGGCGCGCTCTGGGGCCAACGTCCTGACTTTC. The chain employs TRBV5-4 and TRBJ2-6; no reliable D call. V gave up 0 bases and J gave up 0 bases, with 4 bases separating them. This CDR3 spans 15 amino acids. Germline V CDR1 and CDR2: SGHNT, YYREEE (reference sequence).

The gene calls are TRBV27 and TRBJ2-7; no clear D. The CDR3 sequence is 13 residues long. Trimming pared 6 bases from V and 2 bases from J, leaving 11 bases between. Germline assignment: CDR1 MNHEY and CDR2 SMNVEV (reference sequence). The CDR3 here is CASRGTETYEQYF. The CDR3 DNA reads TGTGCCAGCAGAGGTACGGAGACCTACGAGCAGTACTTC.

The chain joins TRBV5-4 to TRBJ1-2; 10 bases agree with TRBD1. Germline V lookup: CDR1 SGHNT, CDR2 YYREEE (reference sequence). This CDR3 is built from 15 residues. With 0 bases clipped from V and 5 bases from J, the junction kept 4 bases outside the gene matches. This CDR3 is CASSLEGTGVYGYTF. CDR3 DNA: TGTGCCAGCAGCTTGGAGGGGACAGGGGTTTATGGCTACACCTTC.

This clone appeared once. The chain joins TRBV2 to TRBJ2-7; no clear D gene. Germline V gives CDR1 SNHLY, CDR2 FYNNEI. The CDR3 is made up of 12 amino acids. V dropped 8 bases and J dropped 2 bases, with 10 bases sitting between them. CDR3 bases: TGTGCCAGCCGGATTAGCCCCTACGAGCAGTACTTC. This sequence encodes CASRISPYEQYF. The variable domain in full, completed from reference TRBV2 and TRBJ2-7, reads EPEVTQTPSHQVTQMGQEVILRCVPISNHLYFYWYRQILGQKVEFLVSFYNNEISEKSEIFDDQFSVERPDGSNFTLKIRSTKLEDSAMYFCASRISPYEQYFGPGTRLTVT.

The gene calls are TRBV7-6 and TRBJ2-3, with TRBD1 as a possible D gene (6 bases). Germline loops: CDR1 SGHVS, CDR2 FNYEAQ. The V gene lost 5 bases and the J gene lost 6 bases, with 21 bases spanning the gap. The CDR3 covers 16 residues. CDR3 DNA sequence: TGTGCCAGCAGCCCAGTAGGGGGTGCCCCAGGGGATACGCAGTATTTT. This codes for CASSPVGGAPGDTQYF.

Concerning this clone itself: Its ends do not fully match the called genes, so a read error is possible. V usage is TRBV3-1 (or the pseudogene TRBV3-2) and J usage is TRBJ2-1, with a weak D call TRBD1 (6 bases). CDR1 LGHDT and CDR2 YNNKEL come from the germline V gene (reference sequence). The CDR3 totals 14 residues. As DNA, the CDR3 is TGTGCCAGCAGTCAAGGACAGACGAACAATGAGCAGTTCTTC. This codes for CASSQGQTNNEQFF.

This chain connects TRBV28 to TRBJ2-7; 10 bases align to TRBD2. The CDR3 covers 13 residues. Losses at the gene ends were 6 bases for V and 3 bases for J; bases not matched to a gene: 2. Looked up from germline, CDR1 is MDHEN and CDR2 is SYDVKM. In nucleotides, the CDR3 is TGTGCCAGCAGGCTAGCGGGGGACTACGAGCAGTACTTC. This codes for CASRLAGDYEQYF.

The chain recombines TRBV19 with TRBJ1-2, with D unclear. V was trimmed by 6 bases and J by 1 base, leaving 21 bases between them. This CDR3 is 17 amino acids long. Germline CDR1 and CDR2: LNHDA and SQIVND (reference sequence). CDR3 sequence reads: CASSREISVRFNYGYTF. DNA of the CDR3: TGTGCCAGTAGCCGGGAAATATCCGTACGTTTTAACTATGGCTACACCTTC.

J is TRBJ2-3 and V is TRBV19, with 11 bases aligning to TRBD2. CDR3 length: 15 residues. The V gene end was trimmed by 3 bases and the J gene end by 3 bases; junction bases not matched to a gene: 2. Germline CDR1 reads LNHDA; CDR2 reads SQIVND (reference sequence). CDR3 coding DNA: TGTGCCAGTAGTATCTTAGCGGGGGGGACAGATACGCAGTATTTT. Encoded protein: CASSILAGGTDTQYF.

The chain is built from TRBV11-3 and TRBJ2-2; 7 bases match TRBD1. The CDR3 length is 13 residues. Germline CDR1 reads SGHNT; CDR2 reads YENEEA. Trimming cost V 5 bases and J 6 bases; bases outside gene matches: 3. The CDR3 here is CASSKTGAGELFF. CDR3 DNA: TGTGCCAGCAGCAAAACAGGGGCCGGGGAGCTGTTTTTT.

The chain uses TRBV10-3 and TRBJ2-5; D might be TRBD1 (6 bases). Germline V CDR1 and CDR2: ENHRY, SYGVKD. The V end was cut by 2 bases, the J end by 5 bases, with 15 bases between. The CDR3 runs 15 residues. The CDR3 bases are TGTGCCATCAGTGAGGGTGATACAGGGCGGGAGACCCAGTACTTC. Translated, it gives CAISEGDTGRETQYF.

The CDR3 DNA reads TGCGCCAGCAGTATGCAAGTTAGCGGGGATACGCAGTATTTT. It is translated as CASSMQVSGDTQYF. The chain uses TRBV5-1 and TRBJ2-3; TRBD2 agrees at 7 bases. The V gene end was trimmed by 5 bases and the J gene end by 6 bases; junction bases not matched to a gene: 9. Germline loops: CDR1 SGHRS, CDR2 YFSETQ. The CDR3 spans 14 residues. Together with reference TRBV5-1 and TRBJ2-3, the CDR3 gives the full variable domain: KAGVTQTPRYLIKTRGQQVTLSCSPISGHRSVSWYQQTPGQGLQFLFEYFSETQRNKGNFPGRFSGRQFSNSRSEMNVSTLELGDSALYLCASSMQVSGDTQYFGPGTRLTVL.

CDR3 protein: CATSRDRGTGYGYTF. The CDR3 DNA follows: TGTGCCACCAGCAGAGATCGGGGGACAGGCTATGGCTACACCTTC. The chain recombines TRBV15 with TRBJ1-2; 8 nucleotides line up with TRBD1. The CDR3 totals 15 residues. The germline V gene encodes CDR1 LNHNV and CDR2 YYDKDF (reference sequence). The J segment lost 4 bases and the V segment lost 0 bases, leaving 4 bases of the junction unmatched. Variable domain in full (rest from reference TRBV15 and TRBJ1-2): DAMVIQNPRYQVTQFGKPVTLSCSQTLNHNVMYWYQQKSSQAPKLLFHYYDKDFNNEADTPDNFQSRRPNTSFCFLDIRSPGLGDTAMYLCATSRDRGTGYGYTFGSGTRLTVV.

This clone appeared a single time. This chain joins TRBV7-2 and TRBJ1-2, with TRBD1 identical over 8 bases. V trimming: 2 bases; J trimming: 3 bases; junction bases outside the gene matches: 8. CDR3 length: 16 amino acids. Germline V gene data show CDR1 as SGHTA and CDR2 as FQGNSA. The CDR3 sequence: CASSLTFQGAHYGYTF. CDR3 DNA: TGTGCCAGCAGCTTAACCTTCCAGGGGGCTCACTATGGCTACACCTTC. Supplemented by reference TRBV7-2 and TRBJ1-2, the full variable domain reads GAGVSQSPSNKVTEKGKDVELRCDPISGHTALYWYRQSLGQGLEFLIYFQGNSAPDKSGLPSDRFSAERTGGSVSTLTIQRTQQEDSAVYLCASSLTFQGAHYGYTFGSGTRLTVV.

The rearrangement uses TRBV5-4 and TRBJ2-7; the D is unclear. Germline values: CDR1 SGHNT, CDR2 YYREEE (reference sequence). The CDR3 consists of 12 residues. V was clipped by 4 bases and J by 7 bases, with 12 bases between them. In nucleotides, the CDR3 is TGTGCCAGCAGCCACCCCACCGGGGAGCAGTACTTC. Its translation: CASSHPTGEQYF.

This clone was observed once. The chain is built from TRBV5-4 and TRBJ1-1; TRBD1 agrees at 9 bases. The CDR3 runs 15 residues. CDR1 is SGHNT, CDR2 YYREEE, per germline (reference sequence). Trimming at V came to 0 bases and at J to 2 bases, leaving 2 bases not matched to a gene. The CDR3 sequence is CASSLEGQGNTEAFF. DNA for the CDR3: TGTGCCAGCAGCTTGGAGGGACAGGGTAACACTGAAGCTTTCTTT.

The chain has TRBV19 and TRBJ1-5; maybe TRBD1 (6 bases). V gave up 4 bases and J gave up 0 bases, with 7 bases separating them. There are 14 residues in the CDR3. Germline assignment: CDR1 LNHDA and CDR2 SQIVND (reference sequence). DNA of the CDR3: TGTGCCAGTAGTACCAGGGGTAGCAATCAGCCCCAGCATTTT. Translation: CASSTRGSNQPQHF.

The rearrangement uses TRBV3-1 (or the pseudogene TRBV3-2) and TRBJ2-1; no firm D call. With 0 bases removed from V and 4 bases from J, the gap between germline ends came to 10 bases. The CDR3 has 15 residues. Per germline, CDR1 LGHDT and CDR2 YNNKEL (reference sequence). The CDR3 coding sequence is TGTGCCAGCAGCCAAGAGTATCGCACTTACAATGAGCAGTTCTTC. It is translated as CASSQEYRTYNEQFF.

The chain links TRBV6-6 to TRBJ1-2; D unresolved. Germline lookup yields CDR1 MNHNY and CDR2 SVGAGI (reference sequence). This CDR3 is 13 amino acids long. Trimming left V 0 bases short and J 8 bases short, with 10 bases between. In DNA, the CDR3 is TGTGCCAGCAGTTACTCGGCGGAGGGAGGCTACACCTTC. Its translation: CASSYSAEGGYTF.

CDR3 protein: CASSQAGGGRETQYF. The CDR3 DNA reads as TGTGCCAGCAGCCAAGCCGGGGGCGGGAGGGAGACCCAGTACTTC. The chain is built from TRBV3-1 (or the pseudogene TRBV3-2) and TRBJ2-5; TRBD2 matches at 8 bases. J was trimmed by 5 bases and V by 1 base; bases with no gene match: 6. The CDR3 is 15 amino acids. The germline gives CDR1 LGHDT, CDR2 YNNKEL (reference sequence).

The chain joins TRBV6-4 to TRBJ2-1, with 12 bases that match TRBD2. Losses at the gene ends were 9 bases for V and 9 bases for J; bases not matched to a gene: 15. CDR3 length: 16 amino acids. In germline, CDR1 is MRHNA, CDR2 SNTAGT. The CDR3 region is CASNPHPSGRAREQFF. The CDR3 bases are TGTGCCAGTAACCCCCATCCTAGCGGGAGGGCCCGTGAGCAGTTCTTC.

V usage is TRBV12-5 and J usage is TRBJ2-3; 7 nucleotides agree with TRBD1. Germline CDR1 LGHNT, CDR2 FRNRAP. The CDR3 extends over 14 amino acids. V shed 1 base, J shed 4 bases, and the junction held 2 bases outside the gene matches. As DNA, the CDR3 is TGTGCTAGTGGTTTGGGACAGGGCTCAGATACGCAGTATTTT. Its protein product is CASGLGQGSDTQYF.

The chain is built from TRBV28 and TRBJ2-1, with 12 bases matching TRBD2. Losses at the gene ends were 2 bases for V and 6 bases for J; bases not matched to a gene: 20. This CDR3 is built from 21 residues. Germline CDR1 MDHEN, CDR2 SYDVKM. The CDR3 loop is CASSLPLLQVGTSGLINEQFF. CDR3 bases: TGTGCCAGCAGTTTACCTCTTTTGCAGGTCGGGACTAGCGGGCTGATCAATGAGCAGTTCTTC.